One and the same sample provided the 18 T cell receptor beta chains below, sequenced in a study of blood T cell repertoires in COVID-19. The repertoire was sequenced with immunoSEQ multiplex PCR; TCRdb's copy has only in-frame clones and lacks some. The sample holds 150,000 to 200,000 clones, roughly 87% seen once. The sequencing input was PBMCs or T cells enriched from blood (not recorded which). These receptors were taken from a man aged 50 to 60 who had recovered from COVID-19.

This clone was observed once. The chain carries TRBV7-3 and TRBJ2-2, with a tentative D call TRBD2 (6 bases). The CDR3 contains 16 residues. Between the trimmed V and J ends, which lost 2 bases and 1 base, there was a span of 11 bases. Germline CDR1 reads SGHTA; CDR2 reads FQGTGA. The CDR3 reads CASSLGGSGNTGELFF. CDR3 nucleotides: TGTGCCAGCAGCTTAGGGGGTAGCGGGAACACCGGGGAGCTGTTTTTT. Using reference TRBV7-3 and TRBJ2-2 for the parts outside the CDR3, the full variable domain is GAGVSQTPSNKVTEKGKYVELRCDPISGHTALYWYRQSLGQGPEFLIYFQGTGAADDSGLPNDRFFAVRPEGSVSTLKIQRTERGDSAVYLCASSLGGSGNTGELFFGEGSRLTVL.

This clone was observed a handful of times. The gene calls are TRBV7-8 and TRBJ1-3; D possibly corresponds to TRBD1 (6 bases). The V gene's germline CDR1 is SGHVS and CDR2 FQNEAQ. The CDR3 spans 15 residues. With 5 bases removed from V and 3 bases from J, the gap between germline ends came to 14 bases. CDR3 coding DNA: TGTGCCAGCAGCCGAGGGGGGGTGGATGGAAACACCATATATTTT. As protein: CASSRGGVDGNTIYF.

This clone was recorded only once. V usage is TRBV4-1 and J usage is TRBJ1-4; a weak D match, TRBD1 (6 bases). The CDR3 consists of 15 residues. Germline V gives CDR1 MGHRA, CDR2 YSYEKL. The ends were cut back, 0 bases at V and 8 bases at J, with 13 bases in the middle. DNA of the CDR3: TGCGCCAGCAGCCAAGAACAGGGAGAGGGGGAAAAACTGTTTTTT. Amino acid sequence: CASSQEQGEGEKLFF.

CDR3 sequence reads: CASSQSLGRATNEKLFF. The CDR3, as DNA: TGCGCCAGCAGTCAATCCCTAGGCAGGGCGACTAATGAAAAACTGTTTTTT. The chain is built from TRBV23-1 and TRBJ1-4; maybe TRBD1 (5 bases). TRBV23-1 is marked as an open reading frame, function uncertain. V was cut by 0 bases and J by 2 bases, with 13 bases left in between. The CDR3 is 17 amino acids.

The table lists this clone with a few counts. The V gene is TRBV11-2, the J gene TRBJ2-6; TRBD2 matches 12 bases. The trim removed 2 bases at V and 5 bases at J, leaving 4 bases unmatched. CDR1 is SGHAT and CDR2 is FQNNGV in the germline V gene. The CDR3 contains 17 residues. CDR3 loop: CASSLLAGGSRANVLTF. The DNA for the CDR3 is TGTGCCAGCAGCTTACTAGCGGGAGGGTCAAGGGCCAACGTCCTGACTTTC.

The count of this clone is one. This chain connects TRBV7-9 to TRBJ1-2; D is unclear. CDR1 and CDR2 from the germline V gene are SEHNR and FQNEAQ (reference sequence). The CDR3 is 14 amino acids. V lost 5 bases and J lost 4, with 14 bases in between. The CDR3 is CASSPLEVGYGYTF. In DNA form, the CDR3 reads TGTGCCAGCAGCCCCCTGGAGGTCGGCTATGGCTACACCTTC.

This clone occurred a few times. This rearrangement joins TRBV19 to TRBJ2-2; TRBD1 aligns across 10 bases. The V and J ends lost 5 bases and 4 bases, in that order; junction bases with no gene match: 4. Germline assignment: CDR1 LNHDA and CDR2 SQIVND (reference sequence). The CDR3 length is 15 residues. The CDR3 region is CASSADRGLTGELFF. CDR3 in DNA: TGTGCCAGTAGTGCAGACAGGGGGCTCACCGGGGAGCTGTTTTTT.

The CDR3 reads CASSFRQATQYF. The CDR3 nucleotides are TGTGCCAGCAGCTTCCGCCAAGCTACGCAGTATTTT. The chain has TRBV11-3 and TRBJ2-3, with unresolved D. Germline CDR1 and CDR2: SGHNT and YENEEA. This CDR3 is built from 12 residues. V lost 3 bases to trimming and J lost 8 bases, with 9 bases between them.

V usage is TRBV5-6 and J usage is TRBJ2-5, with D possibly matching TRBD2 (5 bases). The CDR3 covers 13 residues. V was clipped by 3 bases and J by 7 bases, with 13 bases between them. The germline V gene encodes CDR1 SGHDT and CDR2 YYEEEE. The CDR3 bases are TGTGCCAGCAGCTCTACGGACTGGGGGACCCAGTACTTC. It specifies CASSSTDWGTQYF.

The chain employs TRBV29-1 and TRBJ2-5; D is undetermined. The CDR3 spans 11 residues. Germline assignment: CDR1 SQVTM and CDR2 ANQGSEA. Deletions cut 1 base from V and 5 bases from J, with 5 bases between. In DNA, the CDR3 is TGCAGCGTTGAAGTCGGGGAGACCCAGTACTTC. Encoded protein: CSVEVGETQYF. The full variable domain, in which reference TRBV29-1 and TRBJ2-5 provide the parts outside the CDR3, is SAVISQKPSRDICQRGTSLTIQCQVDSQVTMMFWYRQQPGQSLTLIATANQGSEATYESGFVIDKFPISRPNLTFSTLTVSNMSPEDSSIYLCSVEVGETQYFGPGTRLLVL.

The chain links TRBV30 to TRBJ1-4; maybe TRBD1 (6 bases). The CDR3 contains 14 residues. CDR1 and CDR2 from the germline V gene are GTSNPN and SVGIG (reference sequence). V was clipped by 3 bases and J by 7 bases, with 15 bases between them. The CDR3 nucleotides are TGTGCCTGGAGCCGGCGCAGGGGAAGTGAAAAACTGTTTTTT. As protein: CAWSRRRGSEKLFF.

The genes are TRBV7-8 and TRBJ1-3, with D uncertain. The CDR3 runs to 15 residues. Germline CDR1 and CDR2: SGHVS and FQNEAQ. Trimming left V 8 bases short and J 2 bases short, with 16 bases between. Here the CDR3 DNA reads TGTGCCAGCGGACTACGTGGAGGGACTGGAAACACCATATATTTT. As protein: CASGLRGGTGNTIYF.

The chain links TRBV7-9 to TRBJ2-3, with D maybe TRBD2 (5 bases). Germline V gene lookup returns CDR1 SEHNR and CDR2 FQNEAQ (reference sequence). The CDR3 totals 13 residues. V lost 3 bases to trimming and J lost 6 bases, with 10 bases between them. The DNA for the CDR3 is TGTGCCAGCAGCTTTTCTACGGGGGATACGCAGTATTTT. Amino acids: CASSFSTGDTQYF.

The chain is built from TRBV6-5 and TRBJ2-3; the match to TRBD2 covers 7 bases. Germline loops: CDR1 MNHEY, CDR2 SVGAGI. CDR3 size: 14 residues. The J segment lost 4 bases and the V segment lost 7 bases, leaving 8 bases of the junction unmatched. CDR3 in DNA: TGTGCCAGCAATGGCGGGAGTGGGCCAGATACGCAGTATTTT. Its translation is CASNGGSGPDTQYF.

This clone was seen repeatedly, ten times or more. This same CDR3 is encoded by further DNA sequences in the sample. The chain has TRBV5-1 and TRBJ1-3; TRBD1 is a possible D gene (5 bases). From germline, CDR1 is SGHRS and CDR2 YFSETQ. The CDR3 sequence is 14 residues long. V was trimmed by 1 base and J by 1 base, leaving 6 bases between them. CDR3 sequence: CASSLRGSGNTIYF. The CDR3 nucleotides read TGCGCCAGCAGCTTGAGGGGATCTGGAAACACCATATATTTT.

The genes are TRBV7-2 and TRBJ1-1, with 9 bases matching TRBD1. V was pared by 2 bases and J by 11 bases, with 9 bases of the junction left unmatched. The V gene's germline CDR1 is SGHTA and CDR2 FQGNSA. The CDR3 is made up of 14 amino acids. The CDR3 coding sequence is TGTGCCAGCAGCTTAATGGGGACAGGGATAGAGGCTTTCTTT. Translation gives CASSLMGTGIEAFF.

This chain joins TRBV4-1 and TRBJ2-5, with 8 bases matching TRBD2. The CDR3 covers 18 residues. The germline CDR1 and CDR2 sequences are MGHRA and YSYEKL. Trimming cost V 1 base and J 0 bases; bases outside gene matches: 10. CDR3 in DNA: TGCGCCAGCAGCCAAGGGGTCTTTGGGCGGGGGGACCAAGAGACCCAGTACTTC. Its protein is CASSQGVFGRGDQETQYF.

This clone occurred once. This CDR3 reads CASSLVSDSSYNEQFF. CDR3 coding DNA: TGTGCCAGCAGCTTAGTGTCCGATAGCTCCTACAATGAGCAGTTCTTC. The rearrangement uses TRBV7-9 and TRBJ2-1, with unresolved D. The ends were cut back, 1 base at V and 0 bases at J, with 10 bases in the middle. Per the germline V gene, CDR1 is SEHNR and CDR2 is FQNEAQ (reference sequence). This CDR3 region has 16 residues.